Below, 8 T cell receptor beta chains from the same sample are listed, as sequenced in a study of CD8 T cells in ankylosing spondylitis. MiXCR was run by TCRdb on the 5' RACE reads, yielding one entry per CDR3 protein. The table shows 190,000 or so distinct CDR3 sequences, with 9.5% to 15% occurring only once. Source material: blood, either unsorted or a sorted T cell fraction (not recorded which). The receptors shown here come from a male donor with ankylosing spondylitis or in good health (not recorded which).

The DNA for the CDR3 is TGTGCCTGGGAAAGCGGGACTAGCGGGTCCTTGGAGCAGTTCTTC. Amino acids: CAWESGTSGSLEQFF. The V and J genes are TRBV30 and TRBJ2-1; the match to TRBD2 covers 12 bases. Germline V gene sequence: CDR1 GTSNPN, CDR2 SVGIG (reference sequence). V was pared by 5 bases and J by 10 bases, with 12 bases of the junction left unmatched. This CDR3 is built from 15 residues.

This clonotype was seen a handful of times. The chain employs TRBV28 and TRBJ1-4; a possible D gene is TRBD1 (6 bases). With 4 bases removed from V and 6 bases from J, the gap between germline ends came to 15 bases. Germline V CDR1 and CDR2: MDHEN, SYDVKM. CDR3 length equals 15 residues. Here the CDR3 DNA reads TGTGCCAGCAGTTCCCGGGGGGGGGCGCATGAAAAACTGTTTTTT. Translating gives CASSSRGGAHEKLFF.

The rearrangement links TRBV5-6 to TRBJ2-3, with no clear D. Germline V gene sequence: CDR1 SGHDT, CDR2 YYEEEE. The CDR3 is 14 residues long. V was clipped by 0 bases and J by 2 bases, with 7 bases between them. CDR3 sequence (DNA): TGTGCCAGCAGCTTGGGATCCGTCACAGATACGCAGTATTTT. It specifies CASSLGSVTDTQYF.

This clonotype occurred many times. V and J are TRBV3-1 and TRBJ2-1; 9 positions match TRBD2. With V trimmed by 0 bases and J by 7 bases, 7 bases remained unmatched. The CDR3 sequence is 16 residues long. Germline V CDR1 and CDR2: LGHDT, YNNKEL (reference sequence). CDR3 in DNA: TGTGCCAGCAGCCAAGACGGTGGGCTAGCGGGGAATGAGCAGTTCTTC. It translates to CASSQDGGLAGNEQFF.

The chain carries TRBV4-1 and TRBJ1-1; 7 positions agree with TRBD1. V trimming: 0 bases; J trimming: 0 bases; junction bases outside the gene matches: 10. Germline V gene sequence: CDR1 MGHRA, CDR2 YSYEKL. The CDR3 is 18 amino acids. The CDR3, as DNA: TGCGCCAGCAGCCAAGAGGGAGGGGGCGAGAGGCTGAACACTGAAGCTTTCTTT. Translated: CASSQEGGGERLNTEAFF.

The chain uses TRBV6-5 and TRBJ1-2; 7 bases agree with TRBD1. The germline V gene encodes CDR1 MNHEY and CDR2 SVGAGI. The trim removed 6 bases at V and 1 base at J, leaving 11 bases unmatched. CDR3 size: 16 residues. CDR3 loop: CASRSLSGTVNYGYTF. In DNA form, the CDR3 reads TGTGCCAGCAGGTCACTCTCCGGGACAGTTAACTATGGCTACACCTTC.

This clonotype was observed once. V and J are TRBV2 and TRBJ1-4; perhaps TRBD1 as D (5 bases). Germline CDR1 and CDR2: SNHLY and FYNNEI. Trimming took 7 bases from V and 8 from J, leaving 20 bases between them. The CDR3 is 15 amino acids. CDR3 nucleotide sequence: TGTGCCAGCACCCTAGTGGGGGAGATTGGGGAAAAACTGTTTTTT. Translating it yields CASTLVGEIGEKLFF.

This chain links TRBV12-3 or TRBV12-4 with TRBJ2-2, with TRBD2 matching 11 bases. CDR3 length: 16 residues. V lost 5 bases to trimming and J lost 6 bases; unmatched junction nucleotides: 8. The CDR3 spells CASSQRLAGTAGELFF. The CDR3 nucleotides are TGTGCCAGCAGTCAAAGACTAGCGGGAACGGCCGGGGAGCTGTTTTTT.